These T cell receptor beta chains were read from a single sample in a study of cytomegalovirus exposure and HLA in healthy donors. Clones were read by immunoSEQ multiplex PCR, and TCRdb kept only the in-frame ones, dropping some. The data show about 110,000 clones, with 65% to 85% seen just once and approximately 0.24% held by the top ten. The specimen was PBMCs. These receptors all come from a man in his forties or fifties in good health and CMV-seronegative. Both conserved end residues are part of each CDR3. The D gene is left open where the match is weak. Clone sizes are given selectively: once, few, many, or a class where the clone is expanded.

CDR3nt: TGTGCTAGTGGTTTGCCACGAGGCCAGGGGTCGGGCACAGATACGCAGTATTTT
CDR3aa: CASGLPRGQGSGTDTQYF
abundance: NA
j_gene: TRBJ2-3
d_gene: NA
v_gene: TRBV12-5

CDR3nt: TGTGCCAGTAGTATAGCCAGGGCCCTTAATGAAAAACTGTTTTTT
CDR3aa: CASSIARALNEKLFF
abundance: NA
j_gene: TRBJ1-4
d_gene: NA
v_gene: TRBV19

CDR3nt: TGCGCCAGCAGCCAAGAGTCAGCGGGGCTACAAGAGACCCAGTACTTC
CDR3aa: CASSQESAGLQETQYF
abundance: few
j_gene: TRBJ2-5
d_gene: TRBD2
v_gene: TRBV4-3

CDR3nt: TGTGCCAGCAGCGACCCCAGGGGGCTAACCTCTAACTATGGCTACACCTTC
CDR3aa: CASSDPRGLTSNYGYTF
abundance: NA
j_gene: TRBJ1-2
d_gene: TRBD1
v_gene: TRBV5-4

CDR3nt: TGTGCCAGCAGTGGGACTGGACAAGAGACCCAGTACTTC
CDR3aa: CASSGTGQETQYF
abundance: NA
j_gene: TRBJ2-5
d_gene: NA
v_gene: TRBV2

CDR3nt: TGTGCCAGTAGTATAGACTCCCCTAACTCCTATGGCTACACCTTC
CDR3aa: CASSIDSPNSYGYTF
abundance: NA
j_gene: TRBJ1-2
d_gene: NA
v_gene: TRBV19

CDR3nt: TGTGCCAGCAGCCCGACAGGAGCCAATGAAAAACTGTTTTTT
CDR3aa: CASSPTGANEKLFF
abundance: NA
j_gene: TRBJ1-4
d_gene: NA
v_gene: TRBV28

CDR3nt: TGTGCCAGCAGCTTAGGGGGCAGGGGGTCAGGCTCACCCCTCCACTTT
CDR3aa: CASSLGGRGSGSPLHF
abundance: NA
j_gene: TRBJ1-6
d_gene: TRBD1
v_gene: TRBV7-9

CDR3nt: TGTGCCAGCAGTTTGGGACAGGTGATCTCTGGGGCCAACGTCCTGACTTTC
CDR3aa: CASSLGQVISGANVLTF
abundance: NA
j_gene: TRBJ2-6
d_gene: TRBD1
v_gene: TRBV27

CDR3nt: TGTGCCATCAGTGAGACAGGCCTTGGCAATCAGCCCCAGCATTTT
CDR3aa: CAISETGLGNQPQHF
abundance: NA
j_gene: TRBJ1-5
d_gene: NA
v_gene: TRBV10-3

CDR3nt: TGTGCCAGCCGCGAGAGGACTCGGGAGCCCGGGGAGCTGTTTTTT
CDR3aa: CASRERTREPGELFF
abundance: NA
j_gene: TRBJ2-2
d_gene: NA
v_gene: TRBV5-4

CDR3nt: TGTGCCATCAGTGAGCCTGCTGGGACTAACCAAGAGACCCAGTACTTC
CDR3aa: CAISEPAGTNQETQYF
abundance: NA
j_gene: TRBJ2-5
d_gene: TRBD2
v_gene: TRBV10-3

CDR3nt: TGTGCCAGCAGTGAGAGACATGGGGCTGGGGAGCTGTTTTTT
CDR3aa: CASSERHGAGELFF
abundance: few
j_gene: TRBJ2-2
d_gene: NA
v_gene: TRBV6-1

CDR3nt: TGTGCCAGCAGCTTATCGGGGTTAGAGCAGTACTTC
CDR3aa: CASSLSGLEQYF
abundance: NA
j_gene: TRBJ2-7
d_gene: NA
v_gene: TRBV7-6

CDR3nt: TGCGCCAGCAGCTTGGACCCAGGGGTGAACACTGAAGCTTTCTTT
CDR3aa: CASSLDPGVNTEAFF
abundance: NA
j_gene: TRBJ1-1
d_gene: NA
v_gene: TRBV5-1

CDR3nt: TGTGCCAGCAATCTATTAGGGGGGGGATTAGCCCCAGAGACCCAGTACTTC
CDR3aa: CASNLLGGGLAPETQYF
abundance: NA
j_gene: TRBJ2-5
d_gene: NA
v_gene: TRBV7-2

CDR3nt: TGTGCCAGCAGCCCCGACAGGGTATGGCAGACCCAGTACTTC
CDR3aa: CASSPDRVWQTQYF
abundance: NA
j_gene: TRBJ2-5
d_gene: TRBD1
v_gene: TRBV9

CDR3nt: TGTGCCAGCAGTCCTACGGACACGGCGGGGCAAGAGACCCAGTACTTC
CDR3aa: CASSPTDTAGQETQYF
abundance: NA
j_gene: TRBJ2-5
d_gene: NA
v_gene: TRBV5-5

CDR3nt: TGTGCCAGCAGCCGTGGACAGGGCGGATGGCCAGATACGCAGTATTTT
CDR3aa: CASSRGQGGWPDTQYF
abundance: few
j_gene: TRBJ2-3
d_gene: TRBD1
v_gene: TRBV11-3

CDR3nt: TGTGCCAGTAGTATAGATTTTACGAGGGAATCTAGCAATCAGCCCCAGCATTTT
CDR3aa: CASSIDFTRESSNQPQHF
abundance: few
j_gene: TRBJ1-5
d_gene: NA
v_gene: TRBV19

CDR3nt: TGTGCCAGCAGCTTAGGGGGGCGAGGCGCGGCTGACTATGGCTACACCTTC
CDR3aa: CASSLGGRGAADYGYTF
abundance: NA
j_gene: TRBJ1-2
d_gene: NA
v_gene: TRBV7-6

CDR3nt: TGTGCCAGCAGTCAAAGGATTAGACAGTACCCCTACGAGCAGTACTTC
CDR3aa: CASSQRIRQYPYEQYF
abundance: NA
j_gene: TRBJ2-7
d_gene: NA
v_gene: TRBV28

CDR3nt: TGTGCCAGCAGCTTCGGGACAGCCTCCCCTAGCACAGATACGCAGTATTTT
CDR3aa: CASSFGTASPSTDTQYF
abundance: few
j_gene: TRBJ2-3
d_gene: TRBD1
v_gene: TRBV7-9

CDR3nt: TGTGCCAGCTACAGGGGTAATCAGCCCCAGCATTTT
CDR3aa: CASYRGNQPQHF
abundance: NA
j_gene: TRBJ1-5
d_gene: TRBD1
v_gene: TRBV19

CDR3nt: TGTGCCAGTAGTGTGGAGAGCGATTCTAACTATGGCTACACCTTC
CDR3aa: CASSVESDSNYGYTF
abundance: once
j_gene: TRBJ1-2
d_gene: NA
v_gene: TRBV19

CDR3nt: TGCGCCAGCAGCCAGGTACTAGCATCTGGCACAGATACGCAGTATTTT
CDR3aa: CASSQVLASGTDTQYF
abundance: few
j_gene: TRBJ2-3
d_gene: NA
v_gene: TRBV4-3

CDR3nt: TGTGCCAGTAGTATAGGAACAGGGGAAGGCACCGGGGAGCTGTTTTTT
CDR3aa: CASSIGTGEGTGELFF
abundance: few
j_gene: TRBJ2-2
d_gene: TRBD1
v_gene: TRBV19

CDR3nt: TGCAGCGTTGGAAAGGGGGCGCGAGGAGGCTACACCTTC
CDR3aa: CSVGKGARGGYTF
abundance: NA
j_gene: TRBJ1-2
d_gene: TRBD1
v_gene: TRBV29-1

CDR3nt: TGTGCCAGCGGGGGGGAGCGTGACCGAGGCTACGAGCAGTACTTC
CDR3aa: CASGGERDRGYEQYF
abundance: few
j_gene: TRBJ2-7
d_gene: TRBD2
v_gene: TRBV2

CDR3nt: TGTGCCAGCAGCTTTACAGGGACAGATACGCAGTATTTT
CDR3aa: CASSFTGTDTQYF
abundance: few
j_gene: TRBJ2-3
d_gene: NA
v_gene: TRBV7-3

CDR3nt: TGTGCCAGCAGCTTGCAGGGGCCGAATACTGAAGCTTTCTTT
CDR3aa: CASSLQGPNTEAFF
abundance: NA
j_gene: TRBJ1-1
d_gene: NA
v_gene: TRBV7-9

CDR3nt: TGCGCCAGCAGCCAAGATAGAGGGGGGGGGACCTACGAGCAGTACTTC
CDR3aa: CASSQDRGGGTYEQYF
abundance: once
j_gene: TRBJ2-7
d_gene: NA
v_gene: TRBV4-3

CDR3nt: TGTGCCAGTAGCCCAACAGGGCTCGAGCAGTACTTC
CDR3aa: CASSPTGLEQYF
abundance: NA
j_gene: TRBJ2-7
d_gene: NA
v_gene: TRBV19

CDR3nt: TGCGCCAGCAGCTTGGATCCGGGACCAGGGAGGAGCACAGATACGCAGTATTTT
CDR3aa: CASSLDPGPGRSTDTQYF
abundance: NA
j_gene: TRBJ2-3
d_gene: NA
v_gene: TRBV5-1

CDR3nt: TGTGCCAGCAGGTGGCCCGGGGGAAATCAGCCCCAGCATTTT
CDR3aa: CASRWPGGNQPQHF
abundance: once
j_gene: TRBJ1-5
d_gene: NA
v_gene: TRBV6-1

CDR3nt: TGTGCCAGCAGACCCCAGGGTTCCTACGAGCAGTACTTC
CDR3aa: CASRPQGSYEQYF
abundance: few
j_gene: TRBJ2-7
d_gene: NA
v_gene: TRBV6-5

CDR3nt: TGTGCCAGCAGCTTGTACACCGGGACTAGCGGGGGGGATACGCAGTATTTT
CDR3aa: CASSLYTGTSGGDTQYF
abundance: NA
j_gene: TRBJ2-3
d_gene: TRBD2
v_gene: TRBV7-6

CDR3nt: TGTGCCAGTAGTCCCGGGACAGGGGGTACCGGGGAGCTGTTTTTT
CDR3aa: CASSPGTGGTGELFF
abundance: NA
j_gene: TRBJ2-2
d_gene: TRBD1
v_gene: TRBV19

CDR3nt: TGTGCCAGCAGCCCGACTAGAAACACAGATACGCAGTATTTT
CDR3aa: CASSPTRNTDTQYF
abundance: NA
j_gene: TRBJ2-3
d_gene: NA
v_gene: TRBV5-4

CDR3nt: TGCGCCAGCAGCTTGGACGGGGGGCGGACCGGGGAGCTGTTTTTT
CDR3aa: CASSLDGGRTGELFF
abundance: NA
j_gene: TRBJ2-2
d_gene: NA
v_gene: TRBV5-1

CDR3nt: TGTGCCAGCAGTTTATCTAACAGGGGGCTGGATCAGCCCCAGCATTTT
CDR3aa: CASSLSNRGLDQPQHF
abundance: NA
j_gene: TRBJ1-5
d_gene: TRBD1
v_gene: TRBV27

CDR3nt: TGTGCCAGCAGCCCCCAGGGGCTACCTAATGAAAAACTGTTTTTT
CDR3aa: CASSPQGLPNEKLFF
abundance: NA
j_gene: TRBJ1-4
d_gene: NA
v_gene: TRBV14

CDR3nt: TGTGCCAGTAGTATTACAGGGGTGGGCGAGCAGTACTTC
CDR3aa: CASSITGVGEQYF
abundance: NA
j_gene: TRBJ2-7
d_gene: TRBD1
v_gene: TRBV19

CDR3nt: TGTGCCAGCAGCTCCGGGACAGGGCCCGAAAGGGGTTTCTTT
CDR3aa: CASSSGTGPERGFF
abundance: few
j_gene: TRBJ1-1
d_gene: TRBD1
v_gene: TRBV5-4

CDR3nt: TGTGCCTGGAGTTCGACACCGAACACTGAAGCTTTCTTT
CDR3aa: CAWSSTPNTEAFF
abundance: NA
j_gene: TRBJ1-1
d_gene: NA
v_gene: TRBV30

CDR3nt: TGCGCCAGCAGCCGAGAGACAGGGGTCTCCTACGAGCAGTACTTC
CDR3aa: CASSRETGVSYEQYF
abundance: NA
j_gene: TRBJ2-7
d_gene: TRBD1
v_gene: TRBV5-1

CDR3nt: TGTGCCAGCAGCCCCCGACAGATCTCTGGAAACACCATATATTTT
CDR3aa: CASSPRQISGNTIYF
abundance: NA
j_gene: TRBJ1-3
d_gene: NA
v_gene: TRBV7-8

CDR3nt: TGTGCCAGCAGCTTAGAGGGAGACCAGCCCCAGCATTTT
CDR3aa: CASSLEGDQPQHF
abundance: NA
j_gene: TRBJ1-5
d_gene: NA
v_gene: TRBV7-9

CDR3nt: TGTGCCAGCAGTACCTTAGCGGGAGGGCCCTACAATGAGCAGTTCTTC
CDR3aa: CASSTLAGGPYNEQFF
abundance: NA
j_gene: TRBJ2-1
d_gene: TRBD2
v_gene: TRBV28

CDR3nt: TGTGCCAGCAGGACTACAGGGACCGGGGAGCTGTTTTTT
CDR3aa: CASRTTGTGELFF
abundance: NA
j_gene: TRBJ2-2
d_gene: NA
v_gene: TRBV7-2

CDR3nt: TGTGCCAGTAGTAGCGCAGGCTACGAGCAGTACTTC
CDR3aa: CASSSAGYEQYF
abundance: NA
j_gene: TRBJ2-7
d_gene: NA
v_gene: TRBV19

CDR3nt: TGTGCCAGCAGCGTAGGTACTAGCGGGGATTTCTCCTACGAGCAGTACTTC
CDR3aa: CASSVGTSGDFSYEQYF
abundance: few
j_gene: TRBJ2-7
d_gene: TRBD2
v_gene: TRBV9

CDR3nt: TGTGCCAGCAGTTCAGGATCAACTAATGAAAAACTGTTTTTT
CDR3aa: CASSSGSTNEKLFF
abundance: NA
j_gene: TRBJ1-4
d_gene: NA
v_gene: TRBV28

CDR3nt: TGTGCCAGCAGCCCCACTAGCGGACCCTACGAGCAGTACTTC
CDR3aa: CASSPTSGPYEQYF
abundance: NA
j_gene: TRBJ2-7
d_gene: TRBD2
v_gene: TRBV7-9

CDR3nt: TGCAGCGCTCGGGACAGGGGGCGGGGATTTAACACCGGGGAGCTGTTTTTT
CDR3aa: CSARDRGRGFNTGELFF
abundance: NA
j_gene: TRBJ2-2
d_gene: TRBD1
v_gene: TRBV29-1

CDR3nt: TGTGCCAGCAGCCCGGGACAGGGGGCTACTGGGGCCAACGTCCTGACTTTC
CDR3aa: CASSPGQGATGANVLTF
abundance: once
j_gene: TRBJ2-6
d_gene: TRBD1
v_gene: TRBV11-1

CDR3nt: TGTGCCACCAGCAGAGACCAGGGGCCCGGCGAAAAACTGTTTTTT
CDR3aa: CATSRDQGPGEKLFF
abundance: NA
j_gene: TRBJ1-4
d_gene: NA
v_gene: TRBV15